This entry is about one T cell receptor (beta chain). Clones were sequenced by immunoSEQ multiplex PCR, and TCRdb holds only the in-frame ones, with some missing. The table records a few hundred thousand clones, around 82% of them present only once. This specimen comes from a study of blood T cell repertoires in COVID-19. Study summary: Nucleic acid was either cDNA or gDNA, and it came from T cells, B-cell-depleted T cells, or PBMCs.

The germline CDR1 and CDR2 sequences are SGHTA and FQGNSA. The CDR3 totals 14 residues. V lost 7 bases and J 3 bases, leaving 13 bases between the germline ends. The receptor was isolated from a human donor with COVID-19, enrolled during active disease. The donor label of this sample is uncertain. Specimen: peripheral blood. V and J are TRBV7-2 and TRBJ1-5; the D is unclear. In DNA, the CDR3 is TGTGCCAGCAACCTGGACTCTCCCAATCAGCCCCAGCATTTT. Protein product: CASNLDSPNQPQHF.